These 15 T cell receptor beta chains came from one sample sequenced in a study of blood T cell repertoires in COVID-19. Sequenced by immunoSEQ multiplex PCR; TCRdb stores in-frame clones only, minus some. The sample has tens of thousands of clones, more than 65% seen once. Material: peripheral blood. The receptors come from a man in his sixties or seventies with COVID-19, enrolled during active disease.

The chain joins TRBV12-5 to TRBJ1-1; no reliable D call. CDR1 and CDR2 from the germline V gene are LGHNT and FRNRAP. This CDR3 is 14 amino acids long. V was trimmed by 1 base and J by 4 bases, leaving 10 bases between them. The CDR3 is CASGLEQYSTEAFF. CDR3 DNA sequence: TGTGCTAGTGGTTTGGAACAGTATAGCACTGAAGCTTTCTTT.

J is TRBJ1-5 and V is TRBV6-2 or TRBV6-3; 9 nucleotides line up with TRBD1. Looked up from germline, CDR1 is MNHEY and CDR2 is SVGEGT. Trimming at V came to 2 bases and at J to 1 base, leaving 6 bases not matched to a gene. The CDR3 is made up of 17 amino acids. The CDR3 DNA is TGTGCCAGCAGTTACAAAGGACAGGGGCCAAGCAATCAGCCCCAGCATTTT. Its translation is CASSYKGQGPSNQPQHF.

This rearrangement joins TRBV15 to TRBJ2-1, with 11 bases identical to TRBD1. Germline V lookup: CDR1 LNHNV, CDR2 YYDKDF (reference sequence). This CDR3 is built from 17 residues. V lost 4 bases and J lost 6; bases outside the gene matches: 11. CDR3 residues: CATSKAAGTGGVNEQFF. The CDR3 DNA follows: TGTGCCACCAGCAAGGCCGCCGGGACAGGGGGAGTCAATGAGCAGTTCTTC.

The chain links TRBV19 to TRBJ2-1, with TRBD1 identical over 8 bases. Germline V lookup: CDR1 LNHDA, CDR2 SQIVND (reference sequence). After removal of 11 bases from V and 9 bases from J, the junction contained 12 bases not matched to a gene. The CDR3 is 13 residues long. CDR3 coding DNA: TGTGCCGCAGGGCGGCAGGGGGCGGGTGAGCAGTTCTTC. This gives the protein CAAGRQGAGEQFF.

DNA of the CDR3: TGTGCCAGCAGTGAACCCCCCTTCGGGGAAGACACTGAAGCTTTCTTT. Translating gives CASSEPPFGEDTEAFF. The chain is built from TRBV6-1 and TRBJ1-1, with D hard to call. This CDR3 region has 16 residues. V was pared by 2 bases and J by 3 bases, with 16 bases between. From germline, CDR1 is MNHNS and CDR2 SASEGT.

This chain uses TRBV19 with TRBJ2-1, with 10 nucleotides matching TRBD2. This CDR3 comprises 15 residues. Germline V lookup: CDR1 LNHDA, CDR2 SQIVND (reference sequence). V lost 9 bases and J lost 6; bases outside the gene matches: 11. The CDR3 coding sequence is TGTGCCAGCAAAAGGGGGGCTAGCGGGAGCAATGAGCAGTTCTTC. This gives the protein CASKRGASGSNEQFF. Based on the CDR3 plus reference TRBV19 and TRBJ2-1, the full variable domain is DGGITQSPKYLFRKEGQNVTLSCEQNLNHDAMYWYRQDPGQGLRLIYYSQIVNDFQKGDIAEGYSVSREKKESFPLTVTSAQKNPTAFYLCASKRGASGSNEQFFGPGTRLTVL.

The rearrangement links TRBV5-1 to TRBJ1-3; 9 bases are a match to TRBD1. Germline V lookup: CDR1 SGHRS, CDR2 YFSETQ. CDR3 length equals 16 residues. Trimming took 4 bases from V and 2 from J; bases not matched to a gene: 7. The CDR3 protein is CASSGRTGDTGNTIYF. The CDR3 DNA reads TGCGCCAGCAGCGGACGGACAGGGGATACTGGAAACACCATATATTTT.

V usage is TRBV11-2 and J usage is TRBJ1-2; D perhaps matches TRBD1 (6 bases). The CDR3 is made up of 13 amino acids. The V gene lost 5 bases and the J gene lost 4 bases, with 11 bases spanning the gap. Looked up from germline, CDR1 is SGHAT and CDR2 is FQNNGV. Here the CDR3 reads CASSPGQSYGYTF. The CDR3 DNA follows: TGTGCCAGCAGCCCTGGACAGTCCTATGGCTACACCTTC. The whole variable domain, remainder taken from reference TRBV11-2 and TRBJ1-2, is EAGVAQSPRYKIIEKRQSVAFWCNPISGHATLYWYQQILGQGPKLLIQFQNNGVVDDSQLPKDRFSAERLKGVDSTLKIQPAKLEDSAVYLCASSPGQSYGYTFGSGTRLTVV.

For this clone: The sample has other DNA sequences that encode this CDR3 too. In DNA form, the CDR3 reads TGTGCCAGCAGCTTAAGAGGAACTGAAGCTTTCTTT. It specifies CASSLRGTEAFF. The rearrangement joins TRBV7-8 to TRBJ1-1; D ambiguous. V was clipped by 2 bases and J by 5 bases, with 6 bases between them. The CDR3 totals 12 residues. In germline, CDR1 is SGHVS, CDR2 FQNEAQ.

This rearrangement joins TRBV3-1 (or the pseudogene TRBV3-2) to TRBJ1-2; D not resolved. Trimming pared 0 bases from V and 8 bases from J, leaving 22 bases between. Germline V lookup: CDR1 LGHDT, CDR2 YNNKEL (reference sequence). The CDR3 is 17 amino acids. CDR3 sequence reads: CASSQEGDDWRKGGYTF. The CDR3 nucleotides are TGTGCCAGCAGCCAAGAAGGTGACGATTGGAGAAAAGGCGGCTACACCTTC.

This clone was found many times. The chain has TRBV5-1 and TRBJ2-7, with D possibly TRBD1 on 5 matching bases. The CDR3 length is 15 residues. With 0 bases removed from V and 2 bases from J, the gap between germline ends came to 12 bases. Germline CDR1 is SGHRS and CDR2 is YFSETQ. In nucleotides, the CDR3 is TGCGCCAGCAGCTTGGCGGCAGGGTCTACCTACGAGCAGTACTTC. Translating gives CASSLAAGSTYEQYF.

The chain links TRBV12-3 or TRBV12-4 to TRBJ2-1; D is unclear. The ends were cut back, 6 bases at V and 9 bases at J, with 15 bases in the middle. CDR3 length equals 13 residues. The CDR3 region has the DNA TGTGCCAGCAGGGTAAGGAGCATCGGTGAGCAGTTCTTC. Amino acid sequence: CASRVRSIGEQFF.

V gene TRBV5-1 combines with J gene TRBJ1-1; 8 bases agree with TRBD1. The V and J ends lost 4 bases and 11 bases, in that order; junction bases with no gene match: 4. The germline gives CDR1 SGHRS, CDR2 YFSETQ. The CDR3 consists of 11 residues. The chain's CDR3 is CASSTDRAAFF. The DNA for the CDR3 is TGCGCCAGCAGCACGGACAGGGCGGCTTTCTTT.

The chain links TRBV11-3 to TRBJ1-1; maybe TRBD1 (5 bases). CDR3 length: 14 amino acids. Per the germline V gene, CDR1 is SGHNT and CDR2 is YENEEA. Trimming removed 5 bases at V and 0 bases at J, with 10 bases between. The CDR3 loop reads CASSPGGLNTEAFF. Written as DNA, the CDR3 is TGTGCCAGCAGCCCCGGGGGTTTGAACACTGAAGCTTTCTTT.

V is TRBV6-1 and J is TRBJ1-6, with D possibly being TRBD1 (5 bases). The CDR3 covers 14 residues. Trimming stripped 2 bases from V and 10 bases from J, with 12 bases between. CDR1 is MNHNS and CDR2 is SASEGT in the germline V gene. CDR3 residues: CASSEPGLGSPLHF. As DNA, the CDR3 is TGTGCCAGCAGTGAACCAGGGCTCGGGTCACCCCTCCACTTT.